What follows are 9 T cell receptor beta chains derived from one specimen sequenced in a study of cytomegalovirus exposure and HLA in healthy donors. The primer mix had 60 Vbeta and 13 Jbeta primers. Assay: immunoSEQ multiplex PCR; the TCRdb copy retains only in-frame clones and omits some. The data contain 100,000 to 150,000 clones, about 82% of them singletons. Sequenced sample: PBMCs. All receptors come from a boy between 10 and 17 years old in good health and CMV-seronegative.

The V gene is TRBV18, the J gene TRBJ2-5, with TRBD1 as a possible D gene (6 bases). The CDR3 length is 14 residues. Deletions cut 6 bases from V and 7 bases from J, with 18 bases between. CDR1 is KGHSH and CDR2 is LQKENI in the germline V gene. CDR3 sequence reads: CASSPGQSPGTQYF. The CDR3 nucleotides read TGTGCCAGCTCGCCCGGACAGAGCCCCGGGACCCAGTACTTC.

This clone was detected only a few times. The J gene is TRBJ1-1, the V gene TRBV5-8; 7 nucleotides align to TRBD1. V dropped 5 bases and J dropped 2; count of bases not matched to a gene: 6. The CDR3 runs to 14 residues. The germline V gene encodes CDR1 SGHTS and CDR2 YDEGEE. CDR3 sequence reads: CASRQGQINTEAFF. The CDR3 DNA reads TGTGCCAGCAGACAGGGACAGATTAACACTGAAGCTTTCTTT. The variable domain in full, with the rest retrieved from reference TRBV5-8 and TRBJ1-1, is EAGVTQSPTHLIKTRGQQATLRCSPISGHTSVYWYQQALGLGLQFLLWYDEGEERNRGNFPPRFSGRQFPNYSSELNVNALELEDSALYLCASRQGQINTEAFFGQGTRLTVV.

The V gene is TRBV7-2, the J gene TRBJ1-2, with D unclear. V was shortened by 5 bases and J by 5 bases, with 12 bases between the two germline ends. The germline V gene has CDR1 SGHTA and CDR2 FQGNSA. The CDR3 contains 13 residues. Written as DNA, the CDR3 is TGTGCCAGCAGCCGAGGCCCGGGGTATGGCTACACCTTC. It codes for CASSRGPGYGYTF.

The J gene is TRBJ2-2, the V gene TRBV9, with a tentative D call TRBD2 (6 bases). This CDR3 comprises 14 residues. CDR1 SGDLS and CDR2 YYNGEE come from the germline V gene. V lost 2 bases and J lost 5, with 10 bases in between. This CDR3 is CASSVRGRTGELFF. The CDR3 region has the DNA TGTGCCAGCAGCGTTCGGGGGAGGACCGGGGAGCTGTTTTTT.

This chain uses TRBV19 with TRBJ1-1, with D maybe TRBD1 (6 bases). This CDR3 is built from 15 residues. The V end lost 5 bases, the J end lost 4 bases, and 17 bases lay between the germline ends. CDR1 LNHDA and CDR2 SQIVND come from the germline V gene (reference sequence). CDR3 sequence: CASSPYGQGRTEAFF. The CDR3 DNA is TGTGCCAGTAGTCCCTACGGCCAGGGGCGCACTGAAGCTTTCTTT. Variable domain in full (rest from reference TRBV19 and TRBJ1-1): DGGITQSPKYLFRKEGQNVTLSCEQNLNHDAMYWYRQDPGQGLRLIYYSQIVNDFQKGDIAEGYSVSREKKESFPLTVTSAQKNPTAFYLCASSPYGQGRTEAFFGQGTRLTVV.

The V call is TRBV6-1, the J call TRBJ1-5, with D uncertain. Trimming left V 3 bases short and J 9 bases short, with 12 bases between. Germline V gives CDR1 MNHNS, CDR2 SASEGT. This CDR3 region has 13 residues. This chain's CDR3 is CASSDQEVGPQHF. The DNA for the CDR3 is TGTGCCAGCAGTGACCAGGAGGTGGGGCCCCAGCATTTT.

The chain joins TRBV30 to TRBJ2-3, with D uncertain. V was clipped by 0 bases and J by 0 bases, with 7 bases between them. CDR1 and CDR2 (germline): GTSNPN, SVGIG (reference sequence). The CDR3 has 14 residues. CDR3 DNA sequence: TGTGCCTGGAGTGTGTCACTAAGCACAGATACGCAGTATTTT. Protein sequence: CAWSVSLSTDTQYF.

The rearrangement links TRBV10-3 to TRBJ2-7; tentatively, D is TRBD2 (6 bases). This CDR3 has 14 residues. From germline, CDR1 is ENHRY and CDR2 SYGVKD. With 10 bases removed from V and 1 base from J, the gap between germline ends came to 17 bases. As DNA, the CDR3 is TGTGCCAGCGCGGAGGGACCAATGTCCTACGAGCAGTACTTC. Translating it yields CASAEGPMSYEQYF.

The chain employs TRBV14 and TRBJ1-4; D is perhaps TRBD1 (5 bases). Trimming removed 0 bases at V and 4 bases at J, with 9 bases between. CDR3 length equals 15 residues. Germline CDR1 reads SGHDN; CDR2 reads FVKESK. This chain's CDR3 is CASSQDLTVNEKLFF. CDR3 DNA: TGTGCCAGCAGCCAAGACTTGACAGTTAATGAAAAACTGTTTTTT.